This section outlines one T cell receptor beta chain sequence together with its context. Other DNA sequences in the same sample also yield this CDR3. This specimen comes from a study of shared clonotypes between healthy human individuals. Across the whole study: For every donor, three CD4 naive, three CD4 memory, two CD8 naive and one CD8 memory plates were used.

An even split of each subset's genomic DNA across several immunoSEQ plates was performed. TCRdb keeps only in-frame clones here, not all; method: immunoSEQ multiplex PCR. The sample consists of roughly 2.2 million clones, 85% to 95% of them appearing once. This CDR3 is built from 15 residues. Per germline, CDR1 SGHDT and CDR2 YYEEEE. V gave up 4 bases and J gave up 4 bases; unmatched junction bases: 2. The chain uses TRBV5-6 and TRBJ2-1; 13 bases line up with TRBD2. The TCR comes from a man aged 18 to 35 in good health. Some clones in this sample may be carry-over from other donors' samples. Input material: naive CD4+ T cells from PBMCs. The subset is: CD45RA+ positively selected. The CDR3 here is CASSEGLAGYNEQFF. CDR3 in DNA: TGTGCCAGCAGCGAGGGACTAGCGGGGTACAATGAGCAGTTCTTC. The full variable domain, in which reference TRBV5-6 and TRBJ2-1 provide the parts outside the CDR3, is DAGVTQSPTHLIKTRGQQVTLRCSPKSGHDTVSWYQQALGQGPQFIFQYYEEEERQRGNFPDRFSGHQFPNYSSELNVNALLLGDSALYLCASSEGLAGYNEQFFGPGTRLTVL.